The 32 T cell receptor beta chains below come from one sample, sequenced in a study of control samples from healthy donors and cancer patients. Sequencing used immunoSEQ multiplex PCR; TCRdb keeps in-frame clones, though not all of them. The table shows 50,000 to 75,000 clones, with approximately 85% occurring only once. Material for sequencing was blood. The receptors shown here come from a middle-aged man in good health.

The chain joins TRBV28 to TRBJ1-3; D is uncertain. The V end was cut by 4 bases, the J end by 0 bases, with 7 bases between. This CDR3 has 14 residues. The V gene's germline CDR1 is MDHEN and CDR2 SYDVKM. CDR3 residues: CASSSGLSGNTIYF. As DNA, the CDR3 is TGTGCCAGCAGTTCCGGCCTCTCTGGAAACACCATATATTTT.

This clone was picked up one time. The rearrangement uses TRBV6-4 and TRBJ1-6; no firm D call. Trimming removed 4 bases at V and 6 bases at J, with 7 bases between. The CDR3 is 13 residues long. CDR1 is MRHNA and CDR2 is SNTAGT in the germline V gene. CDR3 nucleotide sequence: TGTGCCAGCAGTGCTAACCTTAATTCACCCCTCCACTTT. It codes for CASSANLNSPLHF.

J is TRBJ1-1 and V is TRBV5-4, with a possible D match to TRBD1 (5 bases). CDR1 and CDR2 from the germline V gene are SGHNT and YYREEE (reference sequence). The CDR3 length is 12 residues. V was pared by 4 bases and J by 11 bases, with 15 bases between. CDR3 loop: CASSPESGGAFF. The CDR3 DNA is TGTGCCAGCAGCCCAGAATCCGGGGGGGCTTTCTTT.

The V and J genes are TRBV27 and TRBJ1-2, with TRBD1 matching over 8 bases. CDR1 is MNHEY, CDR2 SMNVEV, per germline (reference sequence). V gave up 0 bases and J gave up 8 bases; unmatched junction bases: 5. This CDR3 contains 14 residues. The CDR3 DNA follows: TGTGCCAGCAGTTTATCAGGGACAGGCTTGGGCTACACCTTC. This translates into CASSLSGTGLGYTF.

The chain is built from TRBV27 and TRBJ2-4; maybe TRBD1 (6 bases). CDR1 is MNHEY, CDR2 SMNVEV, per germline (reference sequence). Trimming cost V 0 bases and J 5 bases, with 14 bases left between them. This CDR3 spans 16 amino acids. The CDR3: CASSLSTGYFQNIQYF. For the CDR3, the DNA is TGTGCCAGCAGTTTATCCACAGGGTATTTCCAAAACATTCAGTACTTC.

The chain has TRBV28 and TRBJ1-5; 10 nucleotides line up with TRBD1. Germline V gene lookup returns CDR1 MDHEN and CDR2 SYDVKM. The CDR3 covers 15 residues. V shed 4 bases, J shed 1 base, and the junction held 1 base outside the gene matches. The CDR3 DNA is TGTGCCAGCAGTTGGGGACAGGGGAGCAATCAGCCCCAGCATTTT. It encodes CASSWGQGSNQPQHF. Supplemented by reference TRBV28 and TRBJ1-5, the full variable domain reads DVKVTQSSRYLVKRTGEKVFLECVQDMDHENMFWYRQDPGLGLRLIYFSYDVKMKEKGDIPEGYSVSREKKERFSLILESASTNQTSMYLCASSWGQGSNQPQHFGDGTRLSIL.

The V gene is TRBV5-1, the J gene TRBJ1-2, with 10 bases matching TRBD1. J was trimmed by 4 bases and V by 4 bases; bases with no gene match: 7. CDR1 is SGHRS and CDR2 is YFSETQ in the germline V gene. The CDR3 totals 15 residues. This chain's CDR3 is CASSLDRGRTYGYTF. CDR3 bases: TGCGCCAGCAGCCTAGACAGGGGGCGAACCTATGGCTACACCTTC.

The rearrangement uses TRBV30 and TRBJ1-2; D perhaps matches TRBD1 (6 bases). Looked up from germline, CDR1 is GTSNPN and CDR2 is SVGIG (reference sequence). With 4 bases removed from V and 1 base from J, the gap between germline ends came to 16 bases. The CDR3 extends over 15 amino acids. This CDR3 is CAWIADSLLNYGYTF. CDR3 DNA: TGTGCCTGGATCGCGGACAGCCTACTTAACTATGGCTACACCTTC.

The chain recombines TRBV6-5 with TRBJ2-1; TRBD2 aligns across 10 bases. With V trimmed by 4 bases and J by 6 bases, 6 bases remained unmatched. CDR1 and CDR2 (germline): MNHEY, SVGAGI. This CDR3 has 15 amino acids. The CDR3 DNA reads TGTGCCAGCAGTTCCCTAGCGGGGGCTATCAATGAGCAGTTCTTC. Translating it yields CASSSLAGAINEQFF.

The chain is built from TRBV29-1 and TRBJ2-7, with no clear D. CDR3 size: 15 residues. From germline, CDR1 is SQVTM and CDR2 ANQGSEA. The V end lost 2 bases, the J end lost 0 bases, and 14 bases lay between the germline ends. The CDR3 protein is CSVETAGLSSYEQYF. The CDR3, as DNA: TGCAGCGTTGAAACGGCAGGTCTAAGCTCCTACGAGCAGTACTTC.

This chain joins TRBV9 and TRBJ2-5; tentative D call: TRBD2 (5 bases). Germline V CDR1 and CDR2: SGDLS, YYNGEE. CDR3 length equals 15 residues. With 3 bases removed from V and 2 bases from J, the gap between germline ends came to 14 bases. In nucleotides, the CDR3 is TGTGCCAGCAGCGCACAGCCCGGGGTACAAGAGACCCAGTACTTC. Protein: CASSAQPGVQETQYF.

The V call is TRBV6-1, the J call TRBJ1-4; TRBD1 agrees at 9 bases. The CDR3 is 15 residues long. V shed 1 base and J 3 bases; nucleotides not matched to a gene: 0. Germline V lookup: CDR1 MNHNS, CDR2 SASEGT. This CDR3 reads CASSEGQGANEKLFF. CDR3 DNA sequence: TGTGCCAGCAGTGAAGGACAGGGGGCTAATGAAAAACTGTTTTTT.

The chain recombines TRBV6-2 or TRBV6-3 with TRBJ1-1; no firm D call. Trimming took 3 bases from V and 3 from J, leaving 2 bases between them. The CDR3 covers 11 residues. Germline lookup yields CDR1 MNHEY and CDR2 SVGEGT. CDR3 nucleotide sequence: TGTGCCAGCAGTTATTACACTGAAGCTTTCTTT. Translating it yields CASSYYTEAFF.

The chain couples TRBV28 to TRBJ1-5, with TRBD1 as a possible D gene (5 bases). The ends were cut back, 4 bases at V and 4 bases at J, with 5 bases in the middle. The CDR3 consists of 12 residues. Germline V gene lookup returns CDR1 MDHEN and CDR2 SYDVKM. CDR3 nucleotides: TGTGCCAGCAGTTACAGGAATCAGCCCCAGCATTTT. This gives the protein CASSYRNQPQHF.

V is TRBV24-1 and J is TRBJ2-1; 11 bases align to TRBD2. The trim removed 3 bases at V and 4 bases at J, leaving 19 bases unmatched. The CDR3 loop spans 21 amino acids. The germline gives CDR1 KGHDR, CDR2 SFDVKD. The chain's CDR3 is CATSDPNPVAGGPSRYNEQFF. CDR3 nucleotide sequence: TGTGCCACCAGTGATCCCAACCCCGTAGCGGGAGGGCCTTCGAGGTACAATGAGCAGTTCTTC.

The V gene is TRBV7-3, the J gene TRBJ2-3, with D uncertain. Germline CDR1 and CDR2: SGHTA and FQGTGA. V was pared by 5 bases and J by 9 bases, with 12 bases between. This CDR3 has 12 residues. CDR3 sequence (DNA): TGTGCCAGCAGCCGTGCCCTCGGAACGCAGTATTTT. It translates to CASSRALGTQYF.

This rearrangement joins TRBV12-5 to TRBJ1-2; 10 bases fit TRBD1. After removal of 0 bases from V and 3 bases from J, the junction contained 7 bases not matched to a gene. This CDR3 comprises 17 residues. CDR1 is LGHNT, CDR2 FRNRAP, per germline. The CDR3 DNA sequence: TGTGCTAGTGGTTTGGTAAGGGGACAGGGGAGTCACTATGGCTACACCTTC. It yields the protein CASGLVRGQGSHYGYTF.

The chain links TRBV29-1 to TRBJ1-1; D gene uncertain. V lost 5 bases and J 0 bases, leaving 10 bases between the germline ends. CDR1 is SQVTM and CDR2 is ANQGSEA in the germline V gene. The CDR3 totals 13 residues. CDR3 protein: CSVSQRLNTEAFF. The CDR3 nucleotides read TGCAGCGTTTCACAACGGTTGAACACTGAAGCTTTCTTT.

This clone showed up just a few times. The chain uses TRBV10-3 and TRBJ1-2; D not certain. Germline CDR1 and CDR2: ENHRY and SYGVKD. Trimming stripped 2 bases from V and 4 bases from J, with 11 bases between. CDR3 length equals 14 residues. CDR3 in amino acids: CAISEIGLSYGYTF. The CDR3 DNA reads TGTGCCATCAGTGAGATTGGACTCTCCTATGGCTACACCTTC.

This rearrangement joins TRBV5-1 to TRBJ2-7; no firm D call. CDR1 SGHRS and CDR2 YFSETQ come from the germline V gene. This CDR3 is built from 15 residues. Trimming removed 0 bases at V and 5 bases at J, with 15 bases between. CDR3 in amino acids: CASSLESGSLDEQYF. The DNA of the CDR3 is TGCGCCAGCAGCTTGGAGTCAGGCAGTCTAGACGAGCAGTACTTC.

The V gene is TRBV4-2, the J gene TRBJ2-3, with D uncertain. This CDR3 has 14 residues. The germline V gene encodes CDR1 LGHNA and CDR2 YNFKEQ. V was shortened by 1 base and J by 0 bases, with 5 bases between the two germline ends. CDR3 DNA sequence: TGTGCCAGCAGCCAAGGGCAGAGCACAGATACGCAGTATTTT. This codes for CASSQGQSTDTQYF.

The chain's CDR3 is CASSFNGNTEAFF. In DNA, the CDR3 is TGTGCCAGCAGCTTTAATGGGAACACTGAAGCTTTCTTT. J is TRBJ1-1 and V is TRBV7-3; unclear D gene. From germline, CDR1 is SGHTA and CDR2 FQGTGA. The CDR3 extends over 13 amino acids. Trimming shortened V by 3 bases and J by 1 base, and 6 bases separated the two germline ends. Supplemented by reference TRBV7-3 and TRBJ1-1, the full variable domain reads GAGVSQTPSNKVTEKGKYVELRCDPISGHTALYWYRQSLGQGPEFLIYFQGTGAADDSGLPNDRFFAVRPEGSVSTLKIQRTERGDSAVYLCASSFNGNTEAFFGQGTRLTVV.

This rearrangement joins TRBV28 to TRBJ2-2; weak D call: TRBD1 (5 bases). V lost 4 bases and J lost 8, with 8 bases in between. The CDR3 runs to 12 residues. Germline V gene sequence: CDR1 MDHEN, CDR2 SYDVKM. This CDR3 reads CASSSRQGELFF. The CDR3 nucleotides read TGTGCCAGCAGTTCCCGACAGGGGGAGCTGTTTTTT.

The chain has TRBV5-3 and TRBJ2-1; no firm D call. TRBV5-3 counts as an open reading frame of uncertain function. CDR3 size: 12 residues. Trimming removed 10 bases from V and 5 bases from J, with 13 bases in between. The CDR3 loop reads CAGKAGHNEQFF. CDR3 DNA: TGTGCCGGAAAGGCAGGACACAATGAGCAGTTCTTC.

The chain is built from TRBV4-1 and TRBJ1-2; D is unclear. The germline gives CDR1 MGHRA, CDR2 YSYEKL. The V and J ends lost 0 bases and 8 bases respectively, with 10 bases between them. CDR3 length: 13 amino acids. CDR3: CASSQDYEKGYTF. CDR3 sequence (DNA): TGCGCCAGCAGCCAAGATTATGAGAAAGGCTACACCTTC.

The chain carries TRBV5-6 and TRBJ2-5; a weak D match, TRBD1 (5 bases). The germline V and J ends were trimmed by 0 bases and 4 bases, with 13 bases remaining between them. CDR3 length equals 15 residues. Germline V gene sequence: CDR1 SGHDT, CDR2 YYEEEE. CDR3 sequence reads: CASSLGTPLGETQYF. In nucleotides, the CDR3 is TGTGCCAGCAGCTTGGGGACACCCCTCGGAGAGACCCAGTACTTC.

This CDR3 reads CASSFHRQDKGYTF. The CDR3 nucleotides are TGTGCCAGCAGCTTCCATCGGCAGGATAAAGGCTACACCTTC. J is TRBJ1-2 and V is TRBV7-2; D not resolved. This CDR3 contains 14 residues. Per the germline V gene, CDR1 is SGHTA and CDR2 is FQGNSA. Between the trimmed V and J ends, which lost 3 bases and 8 bases, there was a span of 16 bases.

This clone was counted between two and nine times. The chain recombines TRBV30 with TRBJ1-6, with 9 bases lining up with TRBD1. The CDR3 has 15 amino acids. Germline loops: CDR1 GTSNPN, CDR2 SVGIG (reference sequence). Trimming cost V 1 base and J 10 bases; bases outside gene matches: 8. The chain's CDR3 is CAWSGWDRDPSPLHF. DNA for the CDR3: TGTGCCTGGAGTGGTTGGGACAGGGATCCCTCACCCCTCCACTTT.

The V call is TRBV30, the J call TRBJ1-5, with 7 bases matching TRBD1. The germline V gene has CDR1 GTSNPN and CDR2 SVGIG (reference sequence). This CDR3 contains 13 residues. Unmatched junction bases numbered 1, after V lost 1 base and J lost 4 bases. The DNA for the CDR3 is TGTGCCTGGAGTGCGACAGGGAATCAGCCCCAGCATTTT. It yields the protein CAWSATGNQPQHF.

This clone was detected a few times. The genes are TRBV30 and TRBJ2-7; 9 bases map to TRBD1. This CDR3 comprises 18 residues. The ends lost 2 bases at V and 3 bases at J; junction bases unmatched: 17. Germline-derived CDR1 and CDR2 are GTSNPN and SVGIG (reference sequence). CDR3 loop: CAWSRASGTGSIFYEQYF. The CDR3 nucleotides read TGTGCCTGGAGTAGGGCCTCCGGGACAGGGTCAATTTTCTACGAGCAGTACTTC. The full variable domain, its missing parts supplied by reference TRBV30 and TRBJ2-7, is SQTIHQWPATLVQPVGSPLSLECTVEGTSNPNLYWYRQAAGRGLQLLFYSVGIGQISSEVPQNLSASRPQDRQFILSSKKLLLSDSGFYLCAWSRASGTGSIFYEQYFGPGTRLTVT.

V gene TRBV19 combines with J gene TRBJ2-1; D is ambiguous. Trimming shortened V by 3 bases and J by 6 bases, and 9 bases separated the two germline ends. The CDR3 totals 13 residues. From germline, CDR1 is LNHDA and CDR2 SQIVND (reference sequence). The CDR3 DNA sequence: TGTGCCAGTAGTATGTTAGGCAGCAATGAGCAGTTCTTC. The encoded protein is CASSMLGSNEQFF.

This rearrangement joins TRBV4-3 to TRBJ2-3; 9 positions match TRBD2. CDR1 and CDR2 (germline): LGHNA, YSLEER. The junction had 3 bases not matched to a gene; V was cut back by 0 bases and J by 2 bases. This CDR3 has 16 residues. CDR3 sequence reads: CASSQDAGGDTDTQYF. In DNA, the CDR3 is TGCGCCAGCAGCCAAGACGCGGGAGGGGACACAGATACGCAGTATTTT.